This T cell receptor beta chain was captured by sequencing in a study of T cells after yellow fever vaccination. General study results and limits: Clones that expanded after primary vaccination mostly reappeared after the booster (nearly 98% CD4, approximately 89% CD8). Only a small proportion of the clonotypes turned up in both the CD4 and the CD8 compartments, likely arising from convergent recombination.

With respect to this clonotype: Its antigen is currently unknown.

The TCR cDNA carried a universal primer site and UMIs from 5'RACE template switching. TCRdb reprocessed the 5' RACE reads via MiXCR and lists one record per CDR3 protein. Among some 390,000 distinct CDR3 sequences listed, about 17% were seen once. The V end lost 9 bases, the J end lost 0 bases, and 18 bases lay between the germline ends. The CDR3 loop spans 16 amino acids. The J gene is TRBJ1-3, the V gene TRBV12-3 or TRBV12-4, with TRBD1 as a possible D gene (5 bases). Sequenced material: PBMCs, taken before the yellow fever booster vaccination. The sequence derives from a man younger than 30 who received the YFV17D yellow fever vaccine. The CDR3 sequence is CASQPGGAVSGNTIYF. The DNA of the CDR3 is TGTGCCAGTCAACCTGGCGGGGCCGTCTCTGGAAACACCATATATTTT.